Detailed here is one T cell receptor (beta chain). Its antigen remains unknown. The data were taken from a study of identical twins. Study observations and caveats: Cord blood beta clonotypes present at high abundance carried fewer insertions; no such pattern appeared in memory repertoires.

One entry per CDR3 protein, called by TCRdb with MiXCR from the 5' RACE reads. The sample contains about 730,000 distinct CDR3 sequences, 21% of which appear only once. CDR1 is SGHRS and CDR2 is YFSETQ in the germline V gene. Germline trimming cut 1 base from V and 1 base from J; bases unmatched to any gene: 10. This CDR3 spans 17 amino acids. The same specimen was also included in a second study, on T cells expressing NK-cell markers. As that study records: The contribution of dominant NKG2C+ clonotypes to CD8+ T cells in about six donors was roughly 1.0-7.0%.

The clonotype comes from a woman aged 18-29 years in good health. The rearrangement links TRBV5-1 to TRBJ2-7; the match to TRBD1 covers 8 bases. Sequencing was carried out using PBMCs. The CDR3: CASSLRISTGESYEQYF. CDR3 coding DNA: TGCGCCAGCAGCTTGCGAATTTCGACAGGGGAGTCCTACGAGCAGTACTTC.